The clone carrying this TCR beta chain was found many times. Antigen specificity is unknown. Per the germline V gene, CDR1 is WNHNN and CDR2 is SYGVQD (reference sequence). The CDR3 runs 16 residues. V gave up 6 bases and J gave up 1 base; unmatched junction bases: 10. This entry belongs to a study of CD8+CD57+ T cells in acquired aplastic anemia. Study-wide context: Sorting CD4+ and CD8+ cells gave DNA averaging approximately 3 ug. Healthy donor CD4+ samples were sequenced to a depth that averaged about 10.8 million reads. Study findings and constraints: Between patients and controls, CD8+ Simpson's diversity did not vary significantly. It was found that 25 to 35 CD8+ CDR3 sequences were shared between patients and controls.

Researchers used genomic DNA as the template to profile TCR beta VDJ and CDR3. TCRdb recomputed calls from the reads with MiXCR, one row per CDR3 protein. Among 350,000 to 450,000 distinct CDR3 sequences listed, under 80% were seen once. The genes are TRBV10-1 and TRBJ2-5, with 8 bases lining up with TRBD1. The TCR comes from a human donor in good health, serving as a control. Sequencing input: sorted CD4+, CD8+, or CD8+CD57+ T cells (not recorded which) from PBMCs. The DNA of the CDR3 is TGCGCCAGCAGAGAACGGGGACAGGCTTTCCAAGAGACCCAGTACTTC. Its translation is CASRERGQAFQETQYF.